These 21 T cell receptor beta chains share one sample of origin, sequenced in a study of T-cell memory formation after mild COVID-19. One entry per CDR3 protein results from TCRdb running MiXCR on the 5' RACE reads. The sample holds 450,000 or so distinct CDR3 sequences; more than 20% are singletons and the top ten take roughly an eighth. The sequencing input was PBMCs or a T cell subset sorted from them (not recorded which). The source is an adult woman who had mild COVID-19 (a few samples of this study predate the infection). Cell type and time point are not known.

The V gene is TRBV6-1, the J gene TRBJ2-1; D perhaps matches TRBD1 (6 bases). Trimming pared 3 bases from V and 8 bases from J, leaving 17 bases between. Germline V lookup: CDR1 MNHNS, CDR2 SASEGT. The CDR3 loop spans 15 amino acids. The CDR3 region is CASSDDRRYGDEQFF. CDR3 DNA sequence: TGTGCCAGCAGTGATGACAGGAGGTATGGGGATGAGCAGTTCTTC.

The chain joins TRBV12-3 or TRBV12-4 to TRBJ1-3, with D perhaps TRBD1 (5 bases). This CDR3 has 16 residues. V lost 3 bases and J lost 2, with 14 bases in between. The CDR3 sequence: CASSFAGLQTGNTIYF. CDR3 sequence (DNA): TGTGCCAGCAGTTTCGCGGGACTGCAGACTGGAAACACCATATATTTT.

This clonotype showed up just a few times. The chain uses TRBV20-1 and TRBJ2-1; a possible D gene is TRBD1 (5 bases). Germline V lookup: CDR1 DFQATT, CDR2 SNEGSKA (reference sequence). V shed 7 bases and J shed 7 bases, with 11 bases lying between them. The CDR3 has 11 amino acids. The CDR3 here is CSVTQGNEQFF. CDR3 coding DNA: TGCAGTGTTACTCAGGGTAATGAGCAGTTCTTC.

The chain joins TRBV4-1 to TRBJ1-1, with D perhaps TRBD1 (5 bases). The germline V and J ends were trimmed by 1 base and 6 bases, with 15 bases remaining between them. CDR3 length: 15 residues. Looked up from germline, CDR1 is MGHRA and CDR2 is YSYEKL. The DNA of the CDR3 is TGCGCCAGCAGCCAAGGGCAGGGATATCAGCCTGAAGCTTTCTTT. This translates into CASSQGQGYQPEAFF.

A few counts support this clonotype. V is TRBV5-1 and J is TRBJ2-4; the D gene is possibly TRBD2 (5 bases). This CDR3 comprises 13 residues. Germline V CDR1 and CDR2: SGHRS, YFSETQ. Trimming took 3 bases from V and 7 from J, leaving 11 bases between them. The CDR3 DNA follows: TGCGCCAGCAGCTGGCCGGGAAATAACATTCAGTACTTC. Encoded protein: CASSWPGNNIQYF.

This clonotype turned up a few times. This chain connects TRBV7-9 to TRBJ1-2; unclear D gene. Germline CDR1 is SEHNR and CDR2 is FQNEAQ (reference sequence). Trimming cost V 5 bases and J 7 bases, with 17 bases left between them. CDR3 size: 14 residues. Here the CDR3 DNA reads TGTGCCAGCAGCCCACCTGGGTCCCGGGGTGGCTACACCTTC. It yields the protein CASSPPGSRGGYTF.

This clonotype came up a few times. The gene calls are TRBV7-9 and TRBJ2-7; 9 bases are shared with TRBD1. Germline lookup yields CDR1 SEHNR and CDR2 FQNEAQ (reference sequence). The CDR3 covers 16 residues. Trimming cost V 5 bases and J 3 bases; bases outside gene matches: 11. CDR3 protein: CASSPPGDRGFYEQYF. DNA for the CDR3: TGTGCCAGCAGCCCACCGGGAGACAGGGGGTTCTACGAGCAGTACTTC.

This clonotype turned up a few times. The chain employs TRBV7-9 and TRBJ2-7; D tentatively fits TRBD1 or TRBD2 (5 bases each). The CDR3 has 17 residues. Germline V lookup: CDR1 SEHNR, CDR2 FQNEAQ (reference sequence). The V end lost 7 bases, the J end lost 5 bases, and 27 bases lay between the germline ends. The CDR3 loop reads CASTPPPGRALLNEQYF. CDR3 DNA sequence: TGTGCCAGCACCCCCCCCCCGGGACGGGCATTACTGAACGAGCAGTACTTC.

This clonotype has only a few counts. V is TRBV5-1 and J is TRBJ2-7; possibly TRBD2 for D (5 bases). Germline V gene sequence: CDR1 SGHRS, CDR2 YFSETQ. The germline V and J ends were trimmed by 0 bases and 3 bases, with 13 bases remaining between them. This CDR3 contains 15 residues. This CDR3 is CASSLGGEIGYEQYF. The CDR3 nucleotides read TGCGCCAGCAGCTTGGGTGGGGAGATAGGCTACGAGCAGTACTTC.

DNA of the CDR3: TGTGCCATCAGGGCCGTCTATGGCTACACCTTC. It translates to CAIRAVYGYTF. This chain links TRBV10-3 with TRBJ1-2; D not certain. With 6 bases removed from V and 4 bases from J, the gap between germline ends came to 6 bases. CDR1 and CDR2 (germline): ENHRY, SYGVKD. CDR3 size: 11 residues.

CDR3 loop: CASSPSISLADNEQFF. Written as DNA, the CDR3 is TGTGCCAGCTCACCATCCATTTCTCTAGCGGACAATGAGCAGTTCTTC. This chain connects TRBV18 to TRBJ2-1; TRBD2 aligns across 7 bases. The CDR3 loop spans 16 amino acids. Germline CDR1 KGHSH, CDR2 LQKENI. V trimming: 2 bases; J trimming: 5 bases; junction bases outside the gene matches: 9.

The chain employs TRBV30 and TRBJ2-7; 8 nucleotides agree with TRBD2. The length of the CDR3 is 11 residues. Germline values: CDR1 GTSNPN, CDR2 SVGIG (reference sequence). V lost 7 bases to trimming and J lost 11 bases; unmatched junction nucleotides: 10. This chain's CDR3 is CALWGGGQKYF. The CDR3 nucleotides are TGTGCCTTGTGGGGCGGGGGGCAGAAGTACTTC.

The chain links TRBV20-1 to TRBJ2-7; TRBD2 might be the D (5 bases). V was cut by 2 bases and J by 2 bases, with 16 bases left in between. Germline CDR1 and CDR2: DFQATT and SNEGSKA (reference sequence). There are 15 residues in the CDR3. The DNA of the CDR3 is TGCAGTGCTAGACCGCTCGAGGGTCCGACCTACGAGCAGTACTTC. Translating gives CSARPLEGPTYEQYF.

V and J are TRBV14 and TRBJ2-7, with 10 bases aligning to TRBD2. Germline CDR1 SGHDN, CDR2 FVKESK. The CDR3 contains 17 residues. Germline trimming cut 4 bases from V and 0 bases from J; bases unmatched to any gene: 9. This CDR3 reads CASSPEGLADSSYEQYF. The CDR3 coding sequence is TGTGCCAGCAGCCCAGAAGGACTAGCGGACAGCTCCTACGAGCAGTACTTC.

This clonotype came up a few times. The chain combines TRBV12-3 or TRBV12-4 with TRBJ2-7; D gene unclear. Trimming stripped 7 bases from V and 4 bases from J, with 17 bases between. This CDR3 spans 14 amino acids. The CDR3 DNA reads TGTGCCAGCACCTCAGGCAAGGGTCAATACGAGCAGTACTTC. This gives the protein CASTSGKGQYEQYF.

This clonotype has more than one count but fewer than ten. The rearrangement links TRBV9 to TRBJ2-3; possible D gene TRBD2, 6 bases. This CDR3 has 12 amino acids. CDR1 SGDLS and CDR2 YYNGEE come from the germline V gene. V was clipped by 7 bases and J by 2 bases, with 8 bases between them. Here the CDR3 reads CASGGTTDTQYF. The DNA for the CDR3 is TGTGCCAGCGGGGGGACCACAGATACGCAGTATTTT.

The chain combines TRBV20-1 with TRBJ2-5; TRBD1 matches 7 bases. The germline V gene has CDR1 DFQATT and CDR2 SNEGSKA (reference sequence). The CDR3 is 19 residues long. V was pared by 1 base and J by 0 bases, with 17 bases of the junction left unmatched. The CDR3 region has the DNA TGCAGTGCTAGAGGAACGACAGGGCGAGGGATAGCCTACCAAGAGACCCAGTACTTC. Translated: CSARGTTGRGIAYQETQYF.

Only a few counts were recorded for this clonotype. The junction departs from the called germline gene at one end, perhaps through a read error. The rearrangement joins TRBV5-1 to TRBJ1-1; D remains ambiguous. Germline V gene lookup returns CDR1 SGHRS and CDR2 YFSETQ. The CDR3 sequence is 15 residues long. CDR3 sequence (DNA): TGCGCCAGCAGCTTGGTGAGGGCCATGAACATTGAAGCTTTCTTT. Its translation is CASSLVRAMNIEAFF.

The chain couples TRBV24-1 to TRBJ2-7; D is unresolved. Germline V gene sequence: CDR1 KGHDR, CDR2 SFDVKD. V was shortened by 4 bases and J by 4 bases, with 13 bases between the two germline ends. The CDR3 covers 14 residues. CDR3 nucleotides: TGTGCCACCAGTGACACCTCAGGACCTTACGAGCAGTACTTC. This translates into CATSDTSGPYEQYF.

This clonotype was counted a few times. The V call is TRBV4-1, the J call TRBJ1-1, with D possibly TRBD1 on 5 matching bases. Germline V lookup: CDR1 MGHRA, CDR2 YSYEKL. This CDR3 has 16 amino acids. V was clipped by 0 bases and J by 0 bases, with 11 bases between them. CDR3 sequence reads: CASSQDRDRMNTEAFF. In DNA, the CDR3 is TGCGCCAGCAGCCAAGATAGGGACCGCATGAACACTGAAGCTTTCTTT.

This clonotype was detected only a few times. The J gene is TRBJ1-1, the V gene TRBV2, with D unclear. This CDR3 has 11 amino acids. Trimming took 6 bases from V and 8 from J, leaving 10 bases between them. Germline lookup yields CDR1 SNHLY and CDR2 FYNNEI. Written as DNA, the CDR3 is TGTGCCAGCAGAGTTTGGTCGGAAGCTTTCTTT. It is translated as CASRVWSEAFF.